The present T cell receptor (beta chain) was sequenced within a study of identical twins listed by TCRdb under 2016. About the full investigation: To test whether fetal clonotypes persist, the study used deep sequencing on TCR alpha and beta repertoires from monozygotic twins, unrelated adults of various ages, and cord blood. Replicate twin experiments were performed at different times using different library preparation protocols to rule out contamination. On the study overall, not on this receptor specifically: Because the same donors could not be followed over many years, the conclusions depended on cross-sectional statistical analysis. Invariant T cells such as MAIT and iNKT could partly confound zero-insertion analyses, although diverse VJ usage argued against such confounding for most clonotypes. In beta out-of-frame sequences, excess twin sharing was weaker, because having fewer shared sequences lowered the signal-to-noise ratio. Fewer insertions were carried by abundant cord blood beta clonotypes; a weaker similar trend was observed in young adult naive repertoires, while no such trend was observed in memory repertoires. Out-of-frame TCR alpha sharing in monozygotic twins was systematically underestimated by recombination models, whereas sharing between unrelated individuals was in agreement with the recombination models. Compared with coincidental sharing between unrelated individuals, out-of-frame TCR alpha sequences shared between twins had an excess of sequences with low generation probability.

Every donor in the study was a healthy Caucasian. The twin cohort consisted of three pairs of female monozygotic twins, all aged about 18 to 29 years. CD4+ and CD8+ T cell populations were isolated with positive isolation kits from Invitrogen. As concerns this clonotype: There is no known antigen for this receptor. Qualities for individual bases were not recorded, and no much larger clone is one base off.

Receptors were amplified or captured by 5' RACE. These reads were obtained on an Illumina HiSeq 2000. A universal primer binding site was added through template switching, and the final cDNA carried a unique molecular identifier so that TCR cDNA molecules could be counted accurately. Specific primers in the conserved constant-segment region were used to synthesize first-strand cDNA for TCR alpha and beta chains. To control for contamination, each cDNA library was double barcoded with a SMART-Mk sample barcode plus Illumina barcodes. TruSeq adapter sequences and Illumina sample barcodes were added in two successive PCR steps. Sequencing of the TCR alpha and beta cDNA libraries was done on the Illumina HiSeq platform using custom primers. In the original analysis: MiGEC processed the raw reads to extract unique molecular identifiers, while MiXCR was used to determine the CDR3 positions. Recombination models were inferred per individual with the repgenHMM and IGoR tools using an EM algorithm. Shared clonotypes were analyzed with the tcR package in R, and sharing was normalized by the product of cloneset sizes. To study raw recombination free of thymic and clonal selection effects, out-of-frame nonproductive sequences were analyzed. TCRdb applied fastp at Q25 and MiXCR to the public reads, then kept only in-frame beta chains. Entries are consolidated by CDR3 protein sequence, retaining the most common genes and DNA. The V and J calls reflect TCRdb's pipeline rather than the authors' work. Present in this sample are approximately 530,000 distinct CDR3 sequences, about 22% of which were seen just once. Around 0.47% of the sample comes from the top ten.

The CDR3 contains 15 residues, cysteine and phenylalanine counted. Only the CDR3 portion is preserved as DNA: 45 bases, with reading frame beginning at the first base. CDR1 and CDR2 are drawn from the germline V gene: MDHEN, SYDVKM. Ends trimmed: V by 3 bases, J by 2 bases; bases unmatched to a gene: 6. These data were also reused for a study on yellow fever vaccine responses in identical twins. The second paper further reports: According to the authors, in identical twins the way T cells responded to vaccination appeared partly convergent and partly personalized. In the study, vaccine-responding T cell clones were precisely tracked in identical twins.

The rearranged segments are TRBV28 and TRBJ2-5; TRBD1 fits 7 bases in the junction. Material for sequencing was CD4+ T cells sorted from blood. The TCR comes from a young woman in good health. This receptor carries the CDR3 CASSLYGTEQETQYF. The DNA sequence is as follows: TGTGCCAGCAGTTTGTACGGGACAGAACAAGAGACCCAGTACTTC.